The 7 T cell receptor beta chains given below trace back to one sample, sequenced in a study of blood T cell repertoires in COVID-19 (dated by TCRdb to 2019 to 2021). Receptor amplification or capture employed the immunoSEQ multiplex PCR assay. TCRdb's version of the immuneACCESS table is confined to in-frame rearrangements and falls short of the full clone set. An unresolved V gene accounts for under half of the shortfall where checked; the remainder is of unknown origin. The sample records 160,000 or so clones, approximately 85% of which are singletons. The top ten hold more than 9.5% of the sample. Material: peripheral blood. These receptors were taken from a man aged 60 to 75 with active or convalescent COVID-19.

CDR3 residues: CASSGRGNQETQYF. DNA of the CDR3: TGTGCCAGCAGCGGGCGGGGGAACCAAGAGACCCAGTACTTC. The rearrangement joins TRBV11-2 to TRBJ2-5; 7 positions agree with TRBD2. Trimming took 5 bases from V and 0 from J; bases not matched to a gene: 3. CDR1 and CDR2 (germline): SGHAT, FQNNGV. The CDR3 covers 14 residues.

V usage is TRBV23-1 and J usage is TRBJ2-1; 8 bases fit TRBD2. TRBV23-1 is an ORF, and what it does is uncertain. CDR3 length: 20 amino acids. V lost 0 bases, J lost 4 bases, and 17 bases stayed unmatched. DNA of the CDR3: TGCGCCAGCAGTCAATCAAGTGGGTCGGGAGGGCTATCCTTGTACAATGAGCAGTTCTTC. Translation gives CASSQSSGSGGLSLYNEQFF.

The chain uses TRBV11-2 and TRBJ1-2, with unresolved D. The V gene lost 0 bases and the J gene lost 0 bases, with 8 bases spanning the gap. Germline V CDR1 and CDR2: SGHAT, FQNNGV. CDR3 length: 15 amino acids. The CDR3 sequence: CASSLDTEPNYGYTF. CDR3 coding DNA: TGTGCCAGCAGCTTAGATACGGAGCCTAACTATGGCTACACCTTC.

The V gene is TRBV9, the J gene TRBJ2-3; possible D gene TRBD2, 5 bases. Trimming removed 6 bases from V and 1 base from J, with 15 bases in between. There are 15 residues in the CDR3. Germline assignment: CDR1 SGDLS and CDR2 YYNGEE. The CDR3 DNA is TGTGCCAGCACTTTAAGTGCTAGCCGCACAGATACGCAGTATTTT. This sequence encodes CASTLSASRTDTQYF.

This chain connects TRBV6-6 to TRBJ1-1, with 8 bases fitting TRBD1. Unmatched junction bases numbered 5, after V lost 4 bases and J lost 1 base. The V gene's germline CDR1 is MNHNY and CDR2 SVGAGI (reference sequence). CDR3 length equals 15 residues. CDR3: CASSSSGQGNTEAFF. The CDR3 region has the DNA TGTGCCAGCAGTTCCTCCGGACAGGGGAACACTGAAGCTTTCTTT.

The V and J genes are TRBV9 and TRBJ2-3; 7 positions agree with TRBD2. This CDR3 region has 17 residues. Germline loops: CDR1 SGDLS, CDR2 YYNGEE. The junction had 11 bases not matched to a gene; V was cut back by 1 base and J by 3 bases. CDR3 nucleotide sequence: TGTGCCAGCAGCGTATTGGGAGGGCGGGATCGTACAGATACGCAGTATTTT. Encoded protein: CASSVLGGRDRTDTQYF.

The chain joins TRBV18 to TRBJ1-1; D possibly corresponds to TRBD1 (6 bases). There are 13 residues in the CDR3. Germline values: CDR1 KGHSH, CDR2 LQKENI. V was shortened by 6 bases and J by 5 bases, with 13 bases between the two germline ends. The CDR3 region is CASSTGVETEAFF. As DNA, the CDR3 is TGTGCCAGCTCGACAGGAGTGGAGACTGAAGCTTTCTTT.